This TCR beta chain comes out of a study of vaccination effects on CD4 cells after COVID-19. Overall study context: Post-vaccine specimens were collected at a median of 72 days following the second dose. Findings of the study overall: Marked clonal contraction was seen in infection- and vaccine-induced clones late after vaccination.

V was shortened by 6 bases and J by 2 bases, with 19 bases between the two germline ends. The CDR3 loop spans 16 amino acids. Germline-derived CDR1 and CDR2 are MNHNY and SVGAGI (reference sequence). Sequencing used immunoSEQ multiplex PCR; TCRdb keeps in-frame clones, though not all of them. Altogether about 13,000 clones are present, around 73% being singletons, with the ten largest covering roughly 31%. In the case of this clone: What it binds is unknown.

ViraFEST assay sequencing came after antigen-specific CD4+ T cells were expanded with viral peptide pools. CD4+ T cell isolation took place after less than 13 days of culture. A PCR test confirmed that the person had SARS-CoV-2 infection between March and December 2020. Participants received two doses of either the BNT162b2 or mRNA-1273 vaccine. The material sequenced was CD4+ T cells from PBMCs cultured with HCoV-NL63 spike peptides, taken after COVID-19 vaccination. This clonotype was sampled from a human donor who had a prior SARS-CoV-2 infection. V gene TRBV6-6 combines with J gene TRBJ2-5; D is possibly TRBD2 (5 bases). CDR3 protein: CASSRRGREPQETQYF. In nucleotides, the CDR3 is TGTGCCAGCAGCCGCCGGGGTCGGGAACCGCAAGAGACCCAGTACTTC.